This section outlines one T cell receptor beta chain sequence together with its context. V lost 5 bases to trimming and J lost 6 bases, with 12 bases between them. From germline, CDR1 is SGHVS and CDR2 FNYEAQ. The CDR3 contains 13 residues. The data belong to a study of shared clonotypes between healthy human individuals. A CD45RA+ naive subset and a CD45RA-negative memory subset were split from CD4+ cells. The data were produced by immunoSEQ multiplex PCR, yet TCRdb's version contains in-frame clones alone and is incomplete. The sample carries roughly 2.6 million clones, about 92% recorded once. The clonotype was recovered from a man aged 18-30 years in good health. This rearrangement joins TRBV7-6 to TRBJ2-3, with D tentatively TRBD1 or TRBD2 (5 bases each). Material for sequencing was naive CD4+ T cells sorted from blood. Subset specified: CD45RA+ positively selected. The DNA for the CDR3 is TGTGCCAGCAGCCGGGACCCTGGGGATACGCAGTATTTT. It encodes CASSRDPGDTQYF.